What follows are 20 T cell receptor beta chains derived from one specimen sequenced in a study of blood T cell repertoires in COVID-19. Produced via immunoSEQ multiplex PCR; TCRdb's table is partial and in-frame only. The sample holds more than 85,000 clones; approximately 87% are singletons and the top ten take around a sixth. The specimen sequenced was peripheral blood. Every receptor here comes from a woman aged 55-69 years with acute or convalescent COVID-19.

This clone is a singleton in its sample. CDR3 DNA: TGTGCCAGCAGTTCGCTGACAGCCTTGAACACTGAAGCTTTCTTT. Its translation is CASSSLTALNTEAFF. The chain employs TRBV28 and TRBJ1-1; D might be TRBD1 (5 bases). Germline assignment: CDR1 MDHEN and CDR2 SYDVKM. The CDR3 loop spans 15 amino acids. Trimming took off 4 bases at V and 0 bases at J, with 12 bases between the two ends.

The rearrangement links TRBV10-2 to TRBJ2-6, with a possible D match to TRBD1 (6 bases). The V end lost 4 bases, the J end lost 5 bases, and 9 bases lay between the germline ends. Germline CDR1 WSHSY, CDR2 SAAADI. The CDR3 has 14 residues. The CDR3 nucleotides read TGCGCCAGCAGTGGCCAGGGGCGGGCCAACGTCCTGACTTTC. Translation gives CASSGQGRANVLTF.

The chain uses TRBV25-1 and TRBJ2-3, with TRBD1 identical over 9 bases. V was pared by 5 bases and J by 2 bases, with 14 bases of the junction left unmatched. From germline, CDR1 is MGHDK and CDR2 SYGVNS. The CDR3 length is 18 residues. The CDR3 protein is CASSSPRPGQGITDTQYF. CDR3 nucleotide sequence: TGTGCCAGCAGTTCGCCCCGACCGGGACAGGGTATCACAGATACGCAGTATTTT. The full variable domain, with the rest looked up from reference TRBV25-1 and TRBJ2-3, is EADIYQTPRYLVIGTGKKITLECSQTMGHDKMYWYQQDPGMELHLIHYSYGVNSTEKGDLSSESTVSRIRTEHFPLTLESARPSHTSQYLCASSSPRPGQGITDTQYFGPGTRLTVL.

The V and J genes are TRBV7-9 and TRBJ1-4; unclear D gene. The V gene lost 2 bases and the J gene lost 2 bases, with 6 bases spanning the gap. Looked up from germline, CDR1 is SEHNR and CDR2 is FQNEAQ (reference sequence). This CDR3 region has 14 residues. The CDR3 sequence: CASSLSQTNEKLFF. As DNA, the CDR3 is TGTGCCAGCAGCTTATCCCAGACTAATGAAAAACTGTTTTTT.

The V call is TRBV19, the J call TRBJ2-5; 9 nucleotides match TRBD1. The V and J ends lost 4 bases and 8 bases, in that order; junction bases with no gene match: 11. This CDR3 contains 15 residues. From germline, CDR1 is LNHDA and CDR2 SQIVND (reference sequence). The CDR3 loop reads CASSTLRTGVQTQYF. The CDR3 coding sequence is TGTGCCAGTAGTACCCTTCGGACAGGGGTTCAAACCCAGTACTTC. Full variable domain (rest looked up from reference TRBV19 and TRBJ2-5): DGGITQSPKYLFRKEGQNVTLSCEQNLNHDAMYWYRQDPGQGLRLIYYSQIVNDFQKGDIAEGYSVSREKKESFPLTVTSAQKNPTAFYLCASSTLRTGVQTQYFGPGTRLLVL.

This clone has only one observation. The genes are TRBV15 and TRBJ1-6; D is uncertain. The germline V gene encodes CDR1 LNHNV and CDR2 YYDKDF (reference sequence). This CDR3 comprises 12 residues. V was clipped by 4 bases and J by 10 bases, with 8 bases between them. Here the CDR3 reads CATSILSSPLHF. CDR3 sequence (DNA): TGTGCCACCAGCATCTTGTCCTCACCCCTCCACTTT.

The genes are TRBV5-4 and TRBJ2-2; D is perhaps TRBD1 (6 bases). V was trimmed by 5 bases and J by 3 bases, leaving 14 bases between them. Germline V lookup: CDR1 SGHNT, CDR2 YYREEE (reference sequence). The CDR3 contains 15 residues. The CDR3 sequence: CASSTDRHHTGELFF. The CDR3 bases are TGTGCCAGCAGTACGGACAGACATCACACCGGGGAGCTGTTTTTT.

The chain recombines TRBV6-1 with TRBJ2-1, with D tentatively TRBD1 (5 bases). Germline lookup yields CDR1 MNHNS and CDR2 SASEGT. Trimming shortened V by 1 base and J by 9 bases, and 16 bases separated the two germline ends. CDR3 length: 15 residues. CDR3 sequence reads: CASSEVRLGVGEQFF. The CDR3 DNA reads TGTGCCAGCAGTGAAGTAAGGCTAGGGGTTGGTGAGCAGTTCTTC.

The chain combines TRBV6-5 with TRBJ1-6; unclear D gene. The CDR3 sequence is 12 residues long. Germline assignment: CDR1 MNHEY and CDR2 SVGAGI. V gave up 3 bases and J gave up 10 bases, with 7 bases separating them. The CDR3 is CASSYRESPLHF. The CDR3 bases are TGTGCCAGCAGTTATAGGGAGTCACCCCTCCACTTT.

The V gene is TRBV4-2, the J gene TRBJ2-1; 9 nucleotides match TRBD1. Germline V CDR1 and CDR2: LGHNA, YNFKEQ. V lost 0 bases to trimming and J lost 9 bases; unmatched junction nucleotides: 3. The CDR3 has 14 amino acids. The CDR3 sequence: CASSQDRTGVEQFF. In DNA form, the CDR3 reads TGTGCCAGCAGCCAAGACAGGACAGGGGTTGAGCAGTTCTTC.

The V gene is TRBV4-3, the J gene TRBJ2-3, with 10 bases fitting TRBD2. CDR1 and CDR2 from the germline V gene are LGHNA and YSLEER. Germline trimming cut 4 bases from V and 4 bases from J; bases unmatched to any gene: 8. The CDR3 is 16 amino acids. The CDR3 DNA is TGCGCCAGCAGCCGCCAGCTAGCGGGAGTTGCAGATACGCAGTATTTT. Encoded protein: CASSRQLAGVADTQYF.

The chain couples TRBV19 to TRBJ2-2; 10 nucleotides match TRBD2. The V and J ends lost 10 bases and 5 bases, in that order; junction bases with no gene match: 7. The CDR3 is 14 residues long. Looked up from germline, CDR1 is LNHDA and CDR2 is SQIVND (reference sequence). The CDR3 region is CATQGLAPTGELFF. CDR3 sequence (DNA): TGTGCCACCCAGGGACTAGCGCCTACCGGGGAGCTGTTTTTT. The whole variable domain, remainder taken from reference TRBV19 and TRBJ2-2, is DGGITQSPKYLFRKEGQNVTLSCEQNLNHDAMYWYRQDPGQGLRLIYYSQIVNDFQKGDIAEGYSVSREKKESFPLTVTSAQKNPTAFYLCATQGLAPTGELFFGEGSRLTVL.

The chain has TRBV19 and TRBJ2-3; tentatively, D is TRBD2 (6 bases). Looked up from germline, CDR1 is LNHDA and CDR2 is SQIVND (reference sequence). The CDR3 is 16 residues long. Between the trimmed V and J ends, which lost 4 bases and 4 bases, there was a span of 18 bases. The CDR3 DNA follows: TGTGCCAGTAGTACCGTCGGGACCCCGGGGGCAGATACGCAGTATTTT. Its protein is CASSTVGTPGADTQYF. Looking up the rest from reference TRBV19 and TRBJ2-3 gives the full variable domain: DGGITQSPKYLFRKEGQNVTLSCEQNLNHDAMYWYRQDPGQGLRLIYYSQIVNDFQKGDIAEGYSVSREKKESFPLTVTSAQKNPTAFYLCASSTVGTPGADTQYFGPGTRLTVL.

The chain employs TRBV10-2 and TRBJ2-1; 11 positions agree with TRBD1. CDR3 size: 17 residues. J was trimmed by 6 bases and V by 4 bases; bases with no gene match: 11. Germline lookup yields CDR1 WSHSY and CDR2 SAAADI. The CDR3 spells CASSAPRTGGSPNEQFF. CDR3 nucleotides: TGCGCCAGCAGTGCCCCACGGACAGGGGGCAGCCCCAATGAGCAGTTCTTC.

This clone was seen only a few times. The chain employs TRBV5-1 and TRBJ1-1; 7 bases are a match to TRBD1. The CDR3 is 15 amino acids. With V trimmed by 6 bases and J by 0 bases, 8 bases remained unmatched. Germline CDR1 is SGHRS and CDR2 is YFSETQ. CDR3 region: CASTTGASLNTEAFF. As DNA, the CDR3 is TGCGCCAGCACAACAGGGGCGTCCCTGAACACTGAAGCTTTCTTT.

This chain joins TRBV4-3 and TRBJ2-7; maybe TRBD1 (7 bases). Trimming cost V 5 bases and J 6 bases, with 17 bases left between them. The CDR3 consists of 14 residues. Germline V gene lookup returns CDR1 LGHNA and CDR2 YSLEER. The CDR3 DNA reads TGCGCCAGCAGCTCGGCCGTCCAGGGGGGCGAGCAGTACTTC. As protein: CASSSAVQGGEQYF.

This clone was counted a single time. This chain uses TRBV7-2 with TRBJ2-5; TRBD2 agrees at 13 bases. This CDR3 region has 15 residues. Germline V lookup: CDR1 SGHTA, CDR2 FQGNSA. The V segment lost 2 bases and the J segment 7 bases; nucleotides outside the gene matches: 4. The CDR3 region has the DNA TGTGCCAGCAGCTTAACTAGCGGGAGGGTGGGGACCCAGTACTTC. As protein: CASSLTSGRVGTQYF.

The CDR3 here is CASRAGQTGANVLTF. The CDR3 DNA follows: TGTGCCAGCCGCGCAGGGCAGACTGGGGCCAACGTCCTGACTTTC. The V and J genes are TRBV6-5 and TRBJ2-6; D perhaps matches TRBD1 (5 bases). V was shortened by 8 bases and J by 2 bases, with 13 bases between the two germline ends. Germline-derived CDR1 and CDR2 are MNHEY and SVGAGI. The CDR3 runs 15 residues.

This clone appeared a few times. The same CDR3 also results from other DNA sequences found in this sample. V gene TRBV4-3 combines with J gene TRBJ2-5; D is uncertain. The CDR3 is 13 residues long. From germline, CDR1 is LGHNA and CDR2 YSLEER. Deletions cut 0 bases from V and 4 bases from J, with 6 bases between. Here the CDR3 reads CASSQDPGETQYF. The CDR3 DNA reads TGCGCCAGCAGCCAAGACCCCGGAGAGACCCAGTACTTC.

The V and J genes are TRBV28 and TRBJ2-5, with D perhaps matching TRBD2 (5 bases). Trimming removed 5 bases from V and 3 bases from J, with 16 bases in between. This CDR3 comprises 15 residues. The germline V gene has CDR1 MDHEN and CDR2 SYDVKM. CDR3 loop: CASSPSVTGKETQYF. CDR3 DNA: TGTGCCAGCAGTCCGTCGGTAACGGGAAAAGAGACCCAGTACTTC.